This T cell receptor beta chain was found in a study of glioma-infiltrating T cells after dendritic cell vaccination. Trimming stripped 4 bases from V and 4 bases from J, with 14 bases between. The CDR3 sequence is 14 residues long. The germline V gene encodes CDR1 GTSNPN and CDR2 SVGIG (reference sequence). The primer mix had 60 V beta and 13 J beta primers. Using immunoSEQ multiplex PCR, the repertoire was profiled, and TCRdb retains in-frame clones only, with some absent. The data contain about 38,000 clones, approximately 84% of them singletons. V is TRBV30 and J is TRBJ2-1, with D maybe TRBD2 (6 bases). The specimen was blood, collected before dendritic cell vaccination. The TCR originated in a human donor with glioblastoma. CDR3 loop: CAWMGDWRYNEQFF. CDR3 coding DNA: TGTGCCTGGATGGGGGACTGGAGATACAATGAGCAGTTCTTC. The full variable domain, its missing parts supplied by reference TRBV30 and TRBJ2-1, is SQTIHQWPATLVQPVGSPLSLECTVEGTSNPNLYWYRQAAGRGLQLLFYSVGIGQISSEVPQNLSASRPQDRQFILSSKKLLLSDSGFYLCAWMGDWRYNEQFFGPGTRLTVL.